A selection of T cell receptor beta chains follows, all from one sample in a study of blood T cell repertoires in COVID-19. Sequencing used immunoSEQ multiplex PCR; TCRdb keeps in-frame clones, though not all of them. Counted here are around 300,000 clones, roughly 86% occurring once; the ten biggest clones make up approximately 1.8%. The specimen sequenced was PBMCs or T cells enriched from blood (not recorded which). The receptors originated from a woman aged 60-70 years who had recovered from COVID-19. Both conserved end residues are part of each CDR3. Each record gives: V gene, J gene, CDR3 protein.

TRBV6-5	TRBJ2-1	CASSTQRGGYNEQFF
TRBV27	TRBJ2-1	CASSLLGAGGPYNEQFF
TRBV9	TRBJ2-7	CASSVNAEPFGEQYF
TRBV27	TRBJ1-3	CASSLSFQSGNTIYF
TRBV24-1	TRBJ2-7	CATEVETMEGQVQYF
TRBV5-1	TRBJ2-2	CASSQLATNTGELFF
TRBV5-1	TRBJ2-2	CASTRAVNTGELFF
TRBV6-5	TRBJ1-5	CASNHRDTQPQHF
TRBV2	TRBJ1-2	CASSMSRDRNGYTF
TRBV29-1	TRBJ1-4	CSVGTGYEKLFF
TRBV3-1/TRBV3-2	TRBJ1-1	CASTLQRDSEAFF
TRBV27	TRBJ1-1	CASSRQGNTEAFF
TRBV19	TRBJ1-1	CASSSSQGSTEAFF
TRBV6-5	TRBJ1-4	CASSYGHAEKLFF
TRBV5-1	TRBJ2-1	CASSLNRVGEYNEQFF
TRBV7-3	TRBJ2-5	CASSLGGDQETQYF
TRBV6-2/TRBV6-3	TRBJ1-1	CASSSDRVGTEAFF
TRBV9	TRBJ2-1	CASSVEVGAHNEQFF
TRBV7-9	TRBJ1-5	CASSLGAGGGNQPQHF
TRBV4-1	TRBJ1-1	CASSQDPLGPIMNTEAFF
TRBV7-8	TRBJ2-1	CASSLGFFRSSYNEQFF
TRBV28	TRBJ1-1	CASSSTRQGLAEAFF
TRBV5-6	TRBJ1-4	CASSRRQGVTNEKLFF
TRBV30	TRBJ2-2	CAWTRLAKNTGELFF
TRBV3-1/TRBV3-2	TRBJ1-1	CASSQADSNTEAFF
TRBV5-1	TRBJ2-5	CASTRETGETQYF
TRBV7-9	TRBJ1-4	CASSPGVGEKLFF
TRBV21-1	TRBJ2-3	CASSIESPDTQYF
TRBV7-6	TRBJ1-1	CASSLRRGPDNYTEAFF
TRBV10-1	TRBJ1-1	CASGGGGRNTEAFF
TRBV6-1	TRBJ1-2	CASSEVRDSIYGYTF
TRBV11-2	TRBJ2-2	CASTTWRTGELFF
TRBV5-1	TRBJ2-1	CASRRLADIYNEQFF
TRBV12-3/TRBV12-4	TRBJ1-1	CASSLSRPVEAFF
TRBV11-2	TRBJ1-6	CASSLEGTGKSPLHF
TRBV10-2	TRBJ2-1	CAKKSGNEQFF
TRBV10-1	TRBJ2-1	CASSEATYNEQFF
TRBV5-1	TRBJ2-1	CASSLGSGGLQYNEQFF
TRBV10-3	TRBJ2-1	CATRLAGDNEQFF
TRBV18	TRBJ1-1	CASSPPLLNTEAFF
TRBV28	TRBJ2-3	CASSLGERDLYTDTQYF
TRBV4-1	TRBJ2-1	CASSSPRGEQFF
TRBV9	TRBJ1-4	CASSVGEGVGEKLFF
TRBV29-1	TRBJ1-2	CSVYDRGYGYTF
TRBV5-1	TRBJ2-7	CASSRDSSSYEQYF
TRBV11-3	TRBJ1-2	CASSSDGRTYGYTF
TRBV28	TRBJ1-5	CASSLRNQPQHF
TRBV9	TRBJ2-7	CASSGGAQATYEQYF
TRBV5-4	TRBJ2-1	CASSGRTLAESSYNEQFF